Following are 13 T cell receptor beta chains from one sample sequenced in a study of blood T cell repertoires in COVID-19. TCRdb keeps only in-frame clones here, not all; method: immunoSEQ multiplex PCR. The data show around 220,000 clones, around 84% seen once. The sample consisted of peripheral blood. The source is a man over 45 with acute or convalescent COVID-19.

CDR3 region: CASRTSIWKGTGANSPLHF. The CDR3 DNA sequence: TGTGCCAGTAGGACATCCATTTGGAAGGGCACAGGGGCAAATTCACCCCTCCACTTT. V usage is TRBV19 and J usage is TRBJ1-6; 7 bases are shared with TRBD1. Trimming at V came to 6 bases and at J to 7 bases, leaving 21 bases not matched to a gene. The germline V gene has CDR1 LNHDA and CDR2 SQIVND (reference sequence). The CDR3 has 19 amino acids.

The chain couples TRBV7-9 to TRBJ2-7, with D possibly matching TRBD1 (6 bases). The V gene lost 3 bases and the J gene lost 0 bases, with 9 bases spanning the gap. The length of the CDR3 is 14 residues. Germline assignment: CDR1 SEHNR and CDR2 FQNEAQ (reference sequence). CDR3 bases: TGTGCCAGCAGCTTCACAGGGAACTCCTACGAGCAGTACTTC. Protein product: CASSFTGNSYEQYF.

V gene TRBV10-3 combines with J gene TRBJ2-1; 8 bases are shared with TRBD1. Per the germline V gene, CDR1 is ENHRY and CDR2 is SYGVKD. After removal of 2 bases from V and 9 bases from J, the junction contained 12 bases not matched to a gene. The CDR3 contains 16 residues. CDR3 sequence (DNA): TGTGCCATCAGTGAGGGGATTGGACAGGGAGAGGGTGAGCAGTTCTTC. It encodes CAISEGIGQGEGEQFF.

The chain uses TRBV5-1 and TRBJ2-2; TRBD1 might be the D (5 bases). This CDR3 spans 16 amino acids. Trimming stripped 0 bases from V and 8 bases from J, with 17 bases between. Looked up from germline, CDR1 is SGHRS and CDR2 is YFSETQ. DNA for the CDR3: TGCGCCAGCAGCTTGGGGTCAACGGTAGGGGCTGGGGAGCTGTTTTTT. Protein: CASSLGSTVGAGELFF.

In this sample, this clone turned up once. J is TRBJ2-7 and V is TRBV5-6, with D tentatively TRBD1 (6 bases). The germline V gene has CDR1 SGHDT and CDR2 YYEEEE. With 2 bases removed from V and 2 bases from J, the gap between germline ends came to 11 bases. The CDR3 runs to 14 residues. CDR3 in amino acids: CASSFAGVPYEQYF. The CDR3 DNA reads TGTGCCAGCAGCTTCGCAGGGGTGCCCTACGAGCAGTACTTC.

Only one count was recorded for this clone. The chain carries TRBV30 and TRBJ1-3; D unclear. The length of the CDR3 is 13 residues. Germline V gene data show CDR1 as GTSNPN and CDR2 as SVGIG (reference sequence). V lost 1 base and J 3 bases, leaving 7 bases between the germline ends. The CDR3 coding sequence is TGTGCCTGGAGTGAAGAGGTTGGAAACACCATATATTTT. This codes for CAWSEEVGNTIYF.

This chain joins TRBV27 and TRBJ1-4; D possibly corresponds to TRBD1 (6 bases). This CDR3 comprises 16 residues. The ends were cut back, 4 bases at V and 8 bases at J, with 20 bases in the middle. Looked up from germline, CDR1 is MNHEY and CDR2 is SMNVEV (reference sequence). The CDR3 loop reads CASSSWGTGIQEKLFF. The CDR3 nucleotides read TGTGCCAGCAGTTCTTGGGGAACAGGGATTCAAGAAAAACTGTTTTTT.

This rearrangement joins TRBV5-1 to TRBJ2-2; TRBD1 is a possible D gene (6 bases). CDR1 and CDR2 from the germline V gene are SGHRS and YFSETQ. V dropped 0 bases and J dropped 2 bases, with 8 bases sitting between them. There are 15 residues in the CDR3. CDR3 in DNA: TGCGCCAGCAGCTTGGGGACAGTTAACACCGGGGAGCTGTTTTTT. As protein: CASSLGTVNTGELFF.

The chain has TRBV27 and TRBJ2-5, with 7 bases that match TRBD1. J was trimmed by 5 bases and V by 5 bases; bases with no gene match: 5. Germline V lookup: CDR1 MNHEY, CDR2 SMNVEV (reference sequence). This CDR3 has 13 amino acids. The CDR3 DNA reads as TGTGCCAGCAGTCGACAGGGTCGTGAGACCCAGTACTTC. This encodes CASSRQGRETQYF.

The gene calls are TRBV11-2 and TRBJ1-6; D ambiguous. Germline values: CDR1 SGHAT, CDR2 FQNNGV. This CDR3 comprises 15 residues. The V end was cut by 3 bases, the J end by 9 bases, with 15 bases between. The DNA of the CDR3 is TGTGCCAGCAGCTTGTCTAGTAGACGAGCTTCACCCCTCCACTTT. It specifies CASSLSSRRASPLHF.

The chain employs TRBV12-3 or TRBV12-4 and TRBJ1-2, with D possibly matching TRBD1 (6 bases). The CDR3 spans 13 residues. V lost 7 bases and J 3 bases, leaving 12 bases between the germline ends. CDR3 in DNA: TGTGCCAGCACCCGGACAGCTTACTATGGCTACACCTTC. This codes for CASTRTAYYGYTF.

The gene calls are TRBV7-2 and TRBJ1-3; the D is unclear. CDR3 length: 17 residues. The germline CDR1 and CDR2 sequences are SGHTA and FQGNSA. Trimming removed 1 base at V and 0 bases at J, with 13 bases between. CDR3: CASSLGRAKSSGNTIYF. CDR3 bases: TGTGCCAGCAGCTTAGGGCGGGCAAAAAGCTCTGGAAACACCATATATTTT.

The CDR3 is CASTLGLAGGGGELFF. The CDR3, as DNA: TGTGCCAGCACCCTTGGACTAGCGGGGGGAGGCGGGGAGCTGTTTTTT. The chain has TRBV27 and TRBJ2-2, with 14 bases lining up with TRBD2. V lost 7 bases, J lost 7 bases, and 8 bases stayed unmatched. Germline V gene data show CDR1 as MNHEY and CDR2 as SMNVEV (reference sequence). The CDR3 consists of 16 residues.